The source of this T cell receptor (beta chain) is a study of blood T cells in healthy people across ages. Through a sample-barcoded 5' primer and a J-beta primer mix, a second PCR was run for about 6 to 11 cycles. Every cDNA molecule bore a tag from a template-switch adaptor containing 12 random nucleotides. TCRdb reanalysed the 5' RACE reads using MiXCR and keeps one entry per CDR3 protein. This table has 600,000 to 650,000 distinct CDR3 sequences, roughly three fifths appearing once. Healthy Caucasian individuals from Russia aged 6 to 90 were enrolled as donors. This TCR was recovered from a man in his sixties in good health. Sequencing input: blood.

The CDR3 region has the DNA TGTGCCAGCAGCGTAGGTCCGGGTAACTATGGCTACACCTTC. It codes for CASSVGPGNYGYTF. The chain is built from TRBV9 and TRBJ1-2; no firm D call. Germline CDR1 SGDLS, CDR2 YYNGEE. V was cut by 0 bases and J by 1 base, with 7 bases left in between. The CDR3 is made up of 14 amino acids.